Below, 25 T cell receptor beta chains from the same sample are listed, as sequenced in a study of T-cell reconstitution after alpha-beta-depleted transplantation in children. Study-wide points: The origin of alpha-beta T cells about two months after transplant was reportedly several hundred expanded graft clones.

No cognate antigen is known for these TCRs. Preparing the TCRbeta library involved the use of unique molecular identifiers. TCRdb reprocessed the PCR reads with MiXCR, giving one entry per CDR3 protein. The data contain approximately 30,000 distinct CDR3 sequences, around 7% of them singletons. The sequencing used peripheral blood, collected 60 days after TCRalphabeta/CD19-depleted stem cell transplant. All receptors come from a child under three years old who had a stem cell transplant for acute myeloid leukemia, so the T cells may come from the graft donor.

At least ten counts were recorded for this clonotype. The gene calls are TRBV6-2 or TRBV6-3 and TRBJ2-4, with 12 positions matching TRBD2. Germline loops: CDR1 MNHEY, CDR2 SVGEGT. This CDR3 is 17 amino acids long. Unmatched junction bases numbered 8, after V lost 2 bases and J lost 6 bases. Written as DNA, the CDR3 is TGTGCCAGCAGTTACCTATGGACTAGCGGGGAAAGAAACATTCAGTACTTC. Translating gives CASSYLWTSGERNIQYF.

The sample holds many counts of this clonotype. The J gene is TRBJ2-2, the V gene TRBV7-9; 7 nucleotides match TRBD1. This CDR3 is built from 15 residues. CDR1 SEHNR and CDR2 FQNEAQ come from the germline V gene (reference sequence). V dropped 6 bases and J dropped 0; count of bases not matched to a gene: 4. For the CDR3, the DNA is TGTGCCAGCAGAATGGGACAGACGAACACCGGGGAGCTGTTTTTT. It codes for CASRMGQTNTGELFF. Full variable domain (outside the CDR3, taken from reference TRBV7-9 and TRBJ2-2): DTGVSQNPRHKITKRGQNVTFRCDPISEHNRLYWYRQTLGQGPEFLTYFQNEAQLEKSRLLSDRFSAERPKGSFSTLEIQRTEQGDSAMYLCASRMGQTNTGELFFGEGSRLTVL.

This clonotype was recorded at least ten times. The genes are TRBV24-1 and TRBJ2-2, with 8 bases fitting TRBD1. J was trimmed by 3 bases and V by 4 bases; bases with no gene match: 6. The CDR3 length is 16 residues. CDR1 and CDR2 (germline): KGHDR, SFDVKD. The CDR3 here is CATSDLTGAHTGELFF. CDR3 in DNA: TGTGCCACCAGTGACCTGACAGGGGCCCACACCGGGGAGCTGTTTTTT.

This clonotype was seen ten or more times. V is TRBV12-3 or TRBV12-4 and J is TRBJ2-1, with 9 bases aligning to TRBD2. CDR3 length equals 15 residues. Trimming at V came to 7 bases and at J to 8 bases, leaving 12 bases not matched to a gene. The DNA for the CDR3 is TGTGCCAGCATCTCCCGGGGACTAGCCGGGCATGAGCAGTTCTTC. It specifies CASISRGLAGHEQFF.

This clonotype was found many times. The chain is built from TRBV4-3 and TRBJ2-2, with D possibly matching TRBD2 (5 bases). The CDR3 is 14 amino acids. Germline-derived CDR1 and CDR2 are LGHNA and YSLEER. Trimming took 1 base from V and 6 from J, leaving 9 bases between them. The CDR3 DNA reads TGCGCCAGCAGCCAAGTTTCGAGGGCCGGGGAGCTGTTTTTT. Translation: CASSQVSRAGELFF.

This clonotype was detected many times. CDR3 residues: CSAPGAGAGELFF. In DNA form, the CDR3 reads TGCAGTGCCCCCGGCGCAGGGGCCGGGGAGCTGTTTTTT. The chain joins TRBV20-1 to TRBJ2-2, with a possible D match to TRBD1 (6 bases). The germline V gene has CDR1 DFQATT and CDR2 SNEGSKA (reference sequence). The CDR3 is made up of 13 amino acids. V was shortened by 6 bases and J by 6 bases, with 14 bases between the two germline ends.

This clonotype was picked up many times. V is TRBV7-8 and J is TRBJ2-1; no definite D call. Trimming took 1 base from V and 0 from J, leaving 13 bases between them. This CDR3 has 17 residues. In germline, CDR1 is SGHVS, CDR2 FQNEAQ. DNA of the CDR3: TGTGCCAGCAGCTTAGAAAGTGGGCGGCACTCCTACAATGAGCAGTTCTTC. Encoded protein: CASSLESGRHSYNEQFF.

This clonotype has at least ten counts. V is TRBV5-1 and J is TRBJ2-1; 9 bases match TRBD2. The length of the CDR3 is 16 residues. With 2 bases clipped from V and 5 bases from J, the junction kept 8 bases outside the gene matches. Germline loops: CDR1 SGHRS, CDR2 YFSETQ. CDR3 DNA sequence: TGCGCCAGCAGCTTAGTAAGCGGGAGGACAAACAATGAGCAGTTCTTC. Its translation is CASSLVSGRTNNEQFF.

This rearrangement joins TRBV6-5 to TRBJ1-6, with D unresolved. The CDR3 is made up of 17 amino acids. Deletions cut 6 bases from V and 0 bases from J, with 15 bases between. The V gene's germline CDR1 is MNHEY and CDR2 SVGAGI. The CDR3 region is CASSPKDVSSYNSPLHF. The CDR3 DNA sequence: TGTGCCAGCAGCCCTAAGGACGTCAGCTCCTATAATTCACCCCTCCACTTT.

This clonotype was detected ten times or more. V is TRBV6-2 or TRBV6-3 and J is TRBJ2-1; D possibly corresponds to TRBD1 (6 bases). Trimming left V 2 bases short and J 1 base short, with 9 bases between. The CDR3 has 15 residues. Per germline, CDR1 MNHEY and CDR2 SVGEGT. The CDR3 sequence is CASSYKGTSYNEQFF. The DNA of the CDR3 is TGTGCCAGCAGTTACAAAGGGACATCCTACAATGAGCAGTTCTTC.

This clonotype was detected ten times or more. DNA of the CDR3: TGTGCCAGCAGCTTGCGGCAGGCGCTAATATTCTATGGCTACACCTTC. Its translation: CASSLRQALIFYGYTF. The V and J genes are TRBV5-6 and TRBJ1-2, with no clear D. CDR3 length equals 16 residues. The V gene's germline CDR1 is SGHDT and CDR2 YYEEEE. The V and J ends lost 1 base and 4 bases respectively, with 17 bases between them.

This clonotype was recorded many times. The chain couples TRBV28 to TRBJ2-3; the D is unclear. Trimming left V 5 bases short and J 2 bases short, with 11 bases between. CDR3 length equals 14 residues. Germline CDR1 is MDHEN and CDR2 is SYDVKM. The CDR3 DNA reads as TGTGCCAGCAGTCCTACCTCGAACACAGATACGCAGTATTTT. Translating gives CASSPTSNTDTQYF.

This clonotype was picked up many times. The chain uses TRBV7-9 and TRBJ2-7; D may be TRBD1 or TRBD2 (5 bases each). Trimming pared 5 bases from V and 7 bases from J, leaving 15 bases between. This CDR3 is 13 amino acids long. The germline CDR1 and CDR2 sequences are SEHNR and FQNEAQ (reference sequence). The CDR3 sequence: CASSPGTAVEQYF. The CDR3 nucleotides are TGTGCCAGCAGCCCCGGGACCGCAGTAGAGCAGTACTTC.

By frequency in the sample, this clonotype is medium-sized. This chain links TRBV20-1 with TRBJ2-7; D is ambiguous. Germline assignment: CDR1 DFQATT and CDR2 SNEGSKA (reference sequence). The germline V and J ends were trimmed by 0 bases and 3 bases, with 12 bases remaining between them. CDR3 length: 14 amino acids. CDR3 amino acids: CSARDPTSNYEQYF. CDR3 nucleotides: TGCAGTGCTAGAGATCCTACATCCAACTACGAGCAGTACTTC.

CDR3 loop: CRVTSVTNNEQFF. The DNA of the CDR3 is TGCAGGGTCACTAGCGTTACCAACAATGAGCAGTTCTTC. The rearrangement links TRBV20-1 to TRBJ2-1, with 7 bases identical to TRBD2. The CDR3 consists of 13 residues. Germline-derived CDR1 and CDR2 are DFQATT and SNEGSKA (reference sequence).

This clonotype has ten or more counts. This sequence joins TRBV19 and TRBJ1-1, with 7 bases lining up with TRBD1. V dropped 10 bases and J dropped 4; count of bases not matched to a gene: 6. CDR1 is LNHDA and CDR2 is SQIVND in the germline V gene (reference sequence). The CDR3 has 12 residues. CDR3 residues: CATRQGGTEAFF. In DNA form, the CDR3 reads TGTGCCACCCGACAGGGTGGCACTGAAGCTTTCTTT. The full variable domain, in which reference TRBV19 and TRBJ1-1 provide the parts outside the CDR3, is DGGITQSPKYLFRKEGQNVTLSCEQNLNHDAMYWYRQDPGQGLRLIYYSQIVNDFQKGDIAEGYSVSREKKESFPLTVTSAQKNPTAFYLCATRQGGTEAFFGQGTRLTVV.

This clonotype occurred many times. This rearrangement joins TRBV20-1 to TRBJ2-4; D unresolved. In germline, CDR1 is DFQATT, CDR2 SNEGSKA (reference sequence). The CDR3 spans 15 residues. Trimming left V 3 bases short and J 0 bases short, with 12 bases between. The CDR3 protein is CSARPDSLAKNIQYF. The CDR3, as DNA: TGCAGTGCTAGGCCCGACTCGCTAGCCAAAAACATTCAGTACTTC.

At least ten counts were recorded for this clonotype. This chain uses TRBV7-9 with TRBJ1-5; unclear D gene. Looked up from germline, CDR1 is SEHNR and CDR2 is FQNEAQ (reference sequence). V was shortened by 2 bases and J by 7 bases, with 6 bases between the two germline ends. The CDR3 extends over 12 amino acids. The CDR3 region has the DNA TGTGCCAGCAGCTTAAGTCGGCAGCCCCAGCATTTT. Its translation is CASSLSRQPQHF. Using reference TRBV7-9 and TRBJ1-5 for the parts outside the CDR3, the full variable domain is DTGVSQNPRHKITKRGQNVTFRCDPISEHNRLYWYRQTLGQGPEFLTYFQNEAQLEKSRLLSDRFSAERPKGSFSTLEIQRTEQGDSAMYLCASSLSRQPQHFGDGTRLSIL.

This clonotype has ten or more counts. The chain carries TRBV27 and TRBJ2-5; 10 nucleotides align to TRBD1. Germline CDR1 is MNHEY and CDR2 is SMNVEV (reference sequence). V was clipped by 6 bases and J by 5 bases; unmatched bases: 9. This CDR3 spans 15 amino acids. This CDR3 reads CASSHLPGQGETQYF. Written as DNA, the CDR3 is TGTGCCAGCAGCCACCTCCCGGGACAGGGGGAGACCCAGTACTTC.

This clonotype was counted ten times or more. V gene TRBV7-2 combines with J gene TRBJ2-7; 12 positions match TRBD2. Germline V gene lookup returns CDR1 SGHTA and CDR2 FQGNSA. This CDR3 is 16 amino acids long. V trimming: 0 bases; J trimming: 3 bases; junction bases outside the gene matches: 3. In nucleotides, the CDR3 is TGTGCCAGCAGCTTAGCGCGGACTAGCGGGATCTACGAGCAGTACTTC. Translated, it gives CASSLARTSGIYEQYF.

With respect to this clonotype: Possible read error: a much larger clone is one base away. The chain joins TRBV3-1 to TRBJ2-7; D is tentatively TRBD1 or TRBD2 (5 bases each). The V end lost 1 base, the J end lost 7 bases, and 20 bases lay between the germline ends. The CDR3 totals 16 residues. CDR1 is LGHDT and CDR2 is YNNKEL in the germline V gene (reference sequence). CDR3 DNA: TGTGCCAGCAGCCAAGTTGGGGCGGAAGCCCCGGGGGAGCAGTACTTC. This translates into CASSQVGAEAPGEQYF.

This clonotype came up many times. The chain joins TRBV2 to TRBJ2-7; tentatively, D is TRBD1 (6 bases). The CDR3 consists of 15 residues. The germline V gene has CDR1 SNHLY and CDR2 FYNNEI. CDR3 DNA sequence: TGTGCTTTAGCAGCGAAGGGGACACGGTCCTACGAGCAGTACTTC. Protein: CALAAKGTRSYEQYF. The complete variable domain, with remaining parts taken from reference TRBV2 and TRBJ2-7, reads EPEVTQTPSHQVTQMGQEVILRCVPISNHLYFYWYRQILGQKVEFLVSFYNNEISEKSEIFDDQFSVERPDGSNFTLKIRSTKLEDSAMYFCALAAKGTRSYEQYFGPGTRLTVT.

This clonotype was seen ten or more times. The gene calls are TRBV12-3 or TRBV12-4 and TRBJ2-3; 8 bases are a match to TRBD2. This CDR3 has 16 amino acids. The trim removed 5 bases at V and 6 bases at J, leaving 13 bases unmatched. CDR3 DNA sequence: TGTGCCAGCAGTCCACTAGCGGACCCGGACACGGATACGCAGTATTTT. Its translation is CASSPLADPDTDTQYF.

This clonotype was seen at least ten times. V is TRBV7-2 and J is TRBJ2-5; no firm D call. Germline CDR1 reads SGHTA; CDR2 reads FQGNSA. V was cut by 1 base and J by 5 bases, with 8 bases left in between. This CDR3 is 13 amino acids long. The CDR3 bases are TGTGCCAGCAGCTTAGGGGTGGGGGAGACCCAGTACTTC. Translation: CASSLGVGETQYF. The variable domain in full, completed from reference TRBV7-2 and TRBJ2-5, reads GAGVSQSPSNKVTEKGKDVELRCDPISGHTALYWYRQSLGQGLEFLIYFQGNSAPDKSGLPSDRFSAERTGGSVSTLTIQRTQQEDSAVYLCASSLGVGETQYFGPGTRLLVL.

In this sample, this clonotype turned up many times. Here the CDR3 reads CASSLGGIWTGNTEAFF. CDR3 DNA: TGTGCCAGCAGTTTAGGGGGGATCTGGACAGGGAACACTGAAGCTTTCTTT. The V and J genes are TRBV28 and TRBJ1-1; 7 bases align to TRBD1. This CDR3 region has 17 residues. V lost 2 bases, J lost 1 base, and 10 bases stayed unmatched. Germline V gives CDR1 MDHEN, CDR2 SYDVKM.